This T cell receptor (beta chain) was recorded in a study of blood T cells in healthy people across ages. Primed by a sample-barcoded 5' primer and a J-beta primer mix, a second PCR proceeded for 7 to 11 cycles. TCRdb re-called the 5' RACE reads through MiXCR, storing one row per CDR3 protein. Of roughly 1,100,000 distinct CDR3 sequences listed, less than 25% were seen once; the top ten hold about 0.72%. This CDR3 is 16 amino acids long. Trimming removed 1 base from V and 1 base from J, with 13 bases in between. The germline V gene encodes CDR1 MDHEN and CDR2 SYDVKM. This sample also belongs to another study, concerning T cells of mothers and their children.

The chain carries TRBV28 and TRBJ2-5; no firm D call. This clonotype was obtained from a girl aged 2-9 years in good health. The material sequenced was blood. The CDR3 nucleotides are TGTGCCAGCAGTTTATTAGGGATTAGGGTCCAAGAGACCCAGTACTTC. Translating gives CASSLLGIRVQETQYF.